The 21 T cell receptor beta chains below come from one sample, sequenced in a study of CD8+ T cells in alopecia areata. Documented treatment: oral pan-JAK inhibitor, 5-10 mg twice daily. RNA extraction and reverse transcription yielded cDNA as sequencing template. Repertoires were generated with immunoSEQ multiplex PCR, while TCRdb's copy carries only in-frame clones and drops some. The sample shows 150,000 to 200,000 clones, 60% of them seen only once. The sequenced sample was CD4+ T cells sorted from blood, obtained at week 24, from a patient treated with tofacitinib. These receptor sequences come from a human donor with alopecia areata.

This chain uses TRBV6-1 with TRBJ1-2; 7 positions match TRBD1. Germline V gene lookup returns CDR1 MNHNS and CDR2 SASEGT. The V gene end was trimmed by 2 bases and the J gene end by 2 bases; junction bases not matched to a gene: 14. The CDR3 is 18 residues long. This CDR3 reads CASSERSRTGGKNYGYTF. Here the CDR3 DNA reads TGTGCCAGCAGTGAAAGGTCTCGGACAGGTGGAAAGAACTATGGCTACACCTTC.

CDR3 protein: CATSRTGTSGENTGELFF. CDR3 nucleotide sequence: TGTGCCACCAGCAGGACCGGGACTAGCGGTGAGAACACCGGGGAGCTGTTTTTT. The chain has TRBV15 and TRBJ2-2; 11 bases line up with TRBD2. Germline values: CDR1 LNHNV, CDR2 YYDKDF (reference sequence). This CDR3 contains 18 residues. After removal of 3 bases from V and 1 base from J, the junction contained 7 bases not matched to a gene.

The DNA for the CDR3 is TGTGCCAGCAGCCCCCGCGTCAATTCACCCCTCCACTTT. It encodes CASSPRVNSPLHF. This chain connects TRBV14 to TRBJ1-6, with unresolved D. The ends were cut back, 4 bases at V and 7 bases at J, with 8 bases in the middle. CDR3 length equals 13 residues. The germline V gene encodes CDR1 SGHDN and CDR2 FVKESK. The full variable domain, rest sourced from reference TRBV14 and TRBJ1-6, is EAGVTQFPSHSVIEKGQTVTLRCDPISGHDNLYWYRRVMGKEIKFLLHFVKESKQDESGMPNNRFLAERTGGTYSTLKVQPAELEDSGVYFCASSPRVNSPLHFGNGTRLTVT.

J is TRBJ2-7 and V is TRBV10-2; 7 bases agree with TRBD1. This CDR3 is 13 amino acids long. The V gene end was trimmed by 4 bases and the J gene end by 6 bases; junction bases not matched to a gene: 6. Germline V gene sequence: CDR1 WSHSY, CDR2 SAAADI. CDR3 coding DNA: TGCGCCAGCAGTGTAGACAGGGCCGGCGAGCAGTACTTC. Translation: CASSVDRAGEQYF.

This rearrangement joins TRBV30 to TRBJ1-1; the D is unclear. The CDR3 runs 12 residues. Trimming stripped 3 bases from V and 1 base from J, with 6 bases between. Per germline, CDR1 GTSNPN and CDR2 SVGIG (reference sequence). This chain's CDR3 is CAWRKENTEAFF. For the CDR3, the DNA is TGTGCCTGGAGGAAGGAGAACACTGAAGCTTTCTTT.

The chain recombines TRBV30 with TRBJ2-3; 8 bases align to TRBD2. Germline V gives CDR1 GTSNPN, CDR2 SVGIG (reference sequence). The CDR3 runs to 17 residues. The trim removed 1 base at V and 2 bases at J, leaving 11 bases unmatched. The CDR3 DNA sequence: TGTGCCTGGAGTGGCGTTCGAACTAGCGGTTTCACAGATACGCAGTATTTT. Its translation: CAWSGVRTSGFTDTQYF.

This clone has more than one count but fewer than ten. The chain joins TRBV4-3 to TRBJ1-6; D might be TRBD1 (6 bases). The CDR3 contains 16 residues. Trimming removed 2 bases at V and 10 bases at J, with 18 bases between. Germline V gene sequence: CDR1 LGHNA, CDR2 YSLEER. The CDR3 DNA follows: TGCGCCAGCAGCCAAATTAGCGGGGGGCTGGCATCACCCCTCCACTTT. It specifies CASSQISGGLASPLHF.

The chain uses TRBV27 and TRBJ1-2, with D possibly being TRBD1 (5 bases). Trimming pared 3 bases from V and 4 bases from J, leaving 9 bases between. The CDR3 has 13 residues. Germline V gene sequence: CDR1 MNHEY, CDR2 SMNVEV (reference sequence). CDR3 residues: CASSLGQGYGYTF. CDR3 bases: TGTGCCAGCAGTTTGGGGCAGGGCTATGGCTACACCTTC.

This chain links TRBV7-2 with TRBJ1-4; 10 bases are shared with TRBD1. With 1 base clipped from V and 7 bases from J, the junction kept 3 bases outside the gene matches. Germline V gene data show CDR1 as SGHTA and CDR2 as FQGNSA. The CDR3 covers 15 residues. The CDR3 DNA reads as TGTGCCAGCAGCTTAGGGGGACAGGGGTCTGAAAAACTGTTTTTT. Encoded protein: CASSLGGQGSEKLFF.

J is TRBJ1-2 and V is TRBV29-1; D unclear. This CDR3 is 12 amino acids long. Germline CDR1 reads SQVTM; CDR2 reads ANQGSEA. V gave up 6 bases and J gave up 7 bases, with 15 bases separating them. CDR3 DNA: TGCAGCGTACGAGGGAGGGAATTTGGCTACACCTTC. As protein: CSVRGREFGYTF. The whole variable domain, remainder taken from reference TRBV29-1 and TRBJ1-2, is SAVISQKPSRDICQRGTSLTIQCQVDSQVTMMFWYRQQPGQSLTLIATANQGSEATYESGFVIDKFPISRPNLTFSTLTVSNMSPEDSSIYLCSVRGREFGYTFGSGTRLTVV.

The CDR3 DNA sequence: TGTGCCTGCCATGCCGGGACAGCCAGGGCACCCGAAGCTTTCTTT. Amino acid sequence: CACHAGTARAPEAFF. The V call is TRBV30, the J call TRBJ1-1; 7 bases match TRBD1. V dropped 6 bases and J dropped 8; count of bases not matched to a gene: 18. The CDR3 sequence is 15 residues long. Germline CDR1 is GTSNPN and CDR2 is SVGIG (reference sequence). Full variable domain (outside the CDR3, taken from reference TRBV30 and TRBJ1-1): SQTIHQWPATLVQPVGSPLSLECTVEGTSNPNLYWYRQAAGRGLQLLFYSVGIGQISSEVPQNLSASRPQDRQFILSSKKLLLSDSGFYLCACHAGTARAPEAFFGQGTRLTVV.

This clone has only a few counts. J is TRBJ2-3 and V is TRBV7-2; possible D gene TRBD2, 6 bases. The CDR3 has 15 amino acids. Germline loops: CDR1 SGHTA, CDR2 FQGNSA. Trimming pared 1 base from V and 0 bases from J, leaving 8 bases between. CDR3: CASSLGGVSTDTQYF. The CDR3 coding sequence is TGTGCCAGCAGCTTAGGCGGGGTGAGCACAGATACGCAGTATTTT.

The chain carries TRBV7-8 and TRBJ1-1, with D unclear. Germline CDR1 and CDR2: SGHVS and FQNEAQ. Trimming shortened V by 0 bases and J by 1 base, and 6 bases separated the two germline ends. The CDR3 contains 14 residues. The CDR3 spells CASSLAPGNTEAFF. The DNA for the CDR3 is TGTGCCAGCAGCTTAGCGCCCGGGAACACTGAAGCTTTCTTT.

This chain links TRBV5-1 with TRBJ1-1; D call uncertain. This CDR3 is built from 13 residues. Germline values: CDR1 SGHRS, CDR2 YFSETQ. Trimming stripped 4 bases from V and 5 bases from J, with 12 bases between. The CDR3 DNA reads as TGCGCCAGCAGCCCCCCGAGGAAGACTGAAGCTTTCTTT. It encodes CASSPPRKTEAFF.

The genes are TRBV29-1 and TRBJ2-1, with a tentative D call TRBD2 (7 bases). The CDR3 length is 14 residues. Trimming left V 4 bases short and J 7 bases short, with 17 bases between. The germline V gene encodes CDR1 SQVTM and CDR2 ANQGSEA. The CDR3 region is CSVVGGAGSNEQFF. Written as DNA, the CDR3 is TGCAGCGTTGTGGGGGGGGCCGGTAGTAATGAGCAGTTCTTC.

V and J are TRBV29-1 and TRBJ1-2; weak D call: TRBD1 (5 bases). The CDR3 contains 11 residues. Germline lookup yields CDR1 SQVTM and CDR2 ANQGSEA. V lost 2 bases and J 8 bases, leaving 9 bases between the germline ends. CDR3: CSVEQGRGYTF. The DNA for the CDR3 is TGCAGCGTTGAACAGGGCCGAGGCTACACCTTC. The full variable domain, its missing parts supplied by reference TRBV29-1 and TRBJ1-2, is SAVISQKPSRDICQRGTSLTIQCQVDSQVTMMFWYRQQPGQSLTLIATANQGSEATYESGFVIDKFPISRPNLTFSTLTVSNMSPEDSSIYLCSVEQGRGYTFGSGTRLTVV.

This clone was counted a few times. This sequence joins TRBV4-1 and TRBJ2-7; 10 bases fit TRBD2. Germline V gene lookup returns CDR1 MGHRA and CDR2 YSYEKL. Unmatched junction bases numbered 6, after V lost 5 bases and J lost 5 bases. The CDR3 is 14 residues long. CDR3 sequence (DNA): TGCGCCAGCAGCTCCGCCGGGACTAGCGACGAGCAGTACTTC. Protein product: CASSSAGTSDEQYF.

This clone showed up just a few times. The rearrangement joins TRBV11-2 to TRBJ2-5; D is unresolved. This CDR3 is 16 amino acids long. Germline CDR1 is SGHAT and CDR2 is FQNNGV. The ends were cut back, 0 bases at V and 1 base at J, with 12 bases in the middle. The CDR3 is CASSLDSRRLQETQYF. CDR3 DNA sequence: TGTGCCAGCAGCTTAGATTCACGGCGACTCCAAGAGACCCAGTACTTC.

The table lists this clone with a count of one. V is TRBV5-6 and J is TRBJ1-2; D is undetermined. V shed 1 base and J shed 7 bases, with 23 bases lying between them. CDR1 SGHDT and CDR2 YYEEEE come from the germline V gene. This CDR3 region has 17 residues. As DNA, the CDR3 is TGTGCCAGCAGCTTGACGGCTAAGGGTGCAAGTATCGGTGGCTACACCTTC. The encoded protein is CASSLTAKGASIGGYTF.

The chain couples TRBV27 to TRBJ2-5; TRBD2 agrees at 7 bases. Unmatched junction bases numbered 5, after V lost 5 bases and J lost 5 bases. Looked up from germline, CDR1 is MNHEY and CDR2 is SMNVEV (reference sequence). The CDR3 length is 13 residues. CDR3 protein: CASSRGGSETQYF. The CDR3, as DNA: TGTGCCAGCAGTCGGGGAGGGTCTGAGACCCAGTACTTC.

The chain links TRBV30 to TRBJ1-5; 7 bases map to TRBD1. Per germline, CDR1 GTSNPN and CDR2 SVGIG (reference sequence). Trimming took 2 bases from V and 5 from J; bases not matched to a gene: 3. The CDR3 has 13 amino acids. The CDR3 DNA reads TGTGCCTGGAGTCCAGGGGGACATCAGCCCCAGCATTTT. Protein product: CAWSPGGHQPQHF.